This entry is about one TCR beta chain. TCRdb re-called the 5' RACE reads through MiXCR, storing one row per CDR3 protein. The profile shows 540,000 or so distinct CDR3 sequences, roughly 22% of them singletons. The data derive from a study of T-cell memory formation after mild COVID-19. This CDR3 has 17 amino acids. Trimming took 2 bases from V and 7 from J, leaving 22 bases between them. Germline CDR1 reads MNHNY; CDR2 reads SVGAGI (reference sequence). The sequence came from an adult woman who had mild COVID-19 (a few samples of this study predate the infection). Cell type and time point are not known. The sequenced sample consisted of PBMCs or a T cell subset sorted from them (not recorded which). V gene TRBV6-6 combines with J gene TRBJ2-3; D may be TRBD1 (6 bases). The CDR3 protein is CASSYQVNRAGPHTQYF. DNA for the CDR3: TGTGCCAGCAGTTACCAGGTGAACAGGGCAGGGCCGCATACGCAGTATTTT.